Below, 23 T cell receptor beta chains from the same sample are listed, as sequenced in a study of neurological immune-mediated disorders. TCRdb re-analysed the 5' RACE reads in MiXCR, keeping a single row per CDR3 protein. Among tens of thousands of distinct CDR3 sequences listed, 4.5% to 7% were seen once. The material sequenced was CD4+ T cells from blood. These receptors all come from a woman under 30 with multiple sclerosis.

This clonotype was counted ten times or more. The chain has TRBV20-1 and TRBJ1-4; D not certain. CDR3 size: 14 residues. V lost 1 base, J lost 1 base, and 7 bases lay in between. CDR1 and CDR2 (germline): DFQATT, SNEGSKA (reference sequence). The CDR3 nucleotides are TGCAGTGCTAGAGGGACGGGAACTAATGAAAAACTGTTTTTT. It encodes CSARGTGTNEKLFF.

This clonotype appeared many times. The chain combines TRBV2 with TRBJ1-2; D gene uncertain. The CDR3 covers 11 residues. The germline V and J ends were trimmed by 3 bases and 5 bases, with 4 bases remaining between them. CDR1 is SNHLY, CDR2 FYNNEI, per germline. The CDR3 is CASSEVYGYTF. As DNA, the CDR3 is TGTGCCAGCAGTGAGGTTTATGGCTACACCTTC.

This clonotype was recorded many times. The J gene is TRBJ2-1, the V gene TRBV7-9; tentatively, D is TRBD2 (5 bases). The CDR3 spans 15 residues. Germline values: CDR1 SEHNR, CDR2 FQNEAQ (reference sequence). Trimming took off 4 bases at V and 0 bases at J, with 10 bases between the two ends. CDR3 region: CASSSTRGSYNEQFF. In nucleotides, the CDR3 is TGTGCCAGCAGCTCTACTAGAGGCTCCTACAATGAGCAGTTCTTC.

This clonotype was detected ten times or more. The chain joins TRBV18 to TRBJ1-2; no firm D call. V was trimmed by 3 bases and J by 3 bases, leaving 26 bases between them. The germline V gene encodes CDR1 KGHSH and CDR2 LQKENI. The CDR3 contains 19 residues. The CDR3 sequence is CASSPYMANTKAGYYGYTF. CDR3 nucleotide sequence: TGTGCCAGCTCACCTTACATGGCCAACACTAAGGCGGGGTACTATGGCTACACCTTC.

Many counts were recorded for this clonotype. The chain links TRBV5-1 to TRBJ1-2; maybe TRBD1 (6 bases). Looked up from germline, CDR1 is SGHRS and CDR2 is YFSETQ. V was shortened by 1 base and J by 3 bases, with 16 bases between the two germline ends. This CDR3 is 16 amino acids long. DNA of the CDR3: TGCGCCAGCAGCTTGTTGGGACAAGCCCCATACTATGGCTACACCTTC. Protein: CASSLLGQAPYYGYTF. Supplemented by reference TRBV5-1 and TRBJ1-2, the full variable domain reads KAGVTQTPRYLIKTRGQQVTLSCSPISGHRSVSWYQQTPGQGLQFLFEYFSETQRNKGNFPGRFSGRQFSNSRSEMNVSTLELGDSALYLCASSLLGQAPYYGYTFGSGTRLTVV.

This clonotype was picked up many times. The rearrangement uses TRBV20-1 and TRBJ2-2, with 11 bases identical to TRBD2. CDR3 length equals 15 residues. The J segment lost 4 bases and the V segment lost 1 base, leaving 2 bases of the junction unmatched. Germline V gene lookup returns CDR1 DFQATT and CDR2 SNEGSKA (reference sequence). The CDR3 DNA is TGCAGTGCTAGAGTAGCGGGGGGGCCCACCGGGGAGCTGTTTTTT. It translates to CSARVAGGPTGELFF.

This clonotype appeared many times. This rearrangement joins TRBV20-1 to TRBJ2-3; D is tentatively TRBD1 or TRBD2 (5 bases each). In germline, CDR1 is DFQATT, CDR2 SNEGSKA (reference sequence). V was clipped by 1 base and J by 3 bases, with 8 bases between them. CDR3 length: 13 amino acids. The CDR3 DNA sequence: TGCAGTGCTAGAGCAGGGAGAACAGATACGCAGTATTTT. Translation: CSARAGRTDTQYF.

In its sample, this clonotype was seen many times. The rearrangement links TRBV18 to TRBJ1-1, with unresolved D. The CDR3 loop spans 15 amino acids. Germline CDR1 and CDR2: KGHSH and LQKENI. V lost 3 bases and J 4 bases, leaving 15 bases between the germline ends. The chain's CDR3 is CASSPSFTRATEAFF. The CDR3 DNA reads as TGTGCCAGCTCACCGTCCTTCACAAGGGCCACTGAAGCTTTCTTT.

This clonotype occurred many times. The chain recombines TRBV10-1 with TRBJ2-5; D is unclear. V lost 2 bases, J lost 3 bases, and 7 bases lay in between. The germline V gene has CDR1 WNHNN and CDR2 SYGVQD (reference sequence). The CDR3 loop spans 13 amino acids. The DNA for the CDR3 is TGCGCCAGCAGTGAGCTGGGGAAAGAGACCCAGTACTTC. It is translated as CASSELGKETQYF.

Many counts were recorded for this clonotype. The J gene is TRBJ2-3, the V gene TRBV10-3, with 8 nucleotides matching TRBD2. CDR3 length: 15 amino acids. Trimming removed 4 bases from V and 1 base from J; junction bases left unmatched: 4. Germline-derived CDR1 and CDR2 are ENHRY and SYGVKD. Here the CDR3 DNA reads TGTGCCATCAGTGCCCAGACTAGCGGCACAGATACGCAGTATTTT. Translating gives CAISAQTSGTDTQYF.

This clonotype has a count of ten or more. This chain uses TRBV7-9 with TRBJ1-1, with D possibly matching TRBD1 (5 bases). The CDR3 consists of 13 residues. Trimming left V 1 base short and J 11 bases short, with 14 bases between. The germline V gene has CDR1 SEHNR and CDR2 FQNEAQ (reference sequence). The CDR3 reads CASSLVAGDWAFF. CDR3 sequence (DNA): TGTGCCAGCAGCTTAGTCGCTGGGGACTGGGCTTTCTTT.

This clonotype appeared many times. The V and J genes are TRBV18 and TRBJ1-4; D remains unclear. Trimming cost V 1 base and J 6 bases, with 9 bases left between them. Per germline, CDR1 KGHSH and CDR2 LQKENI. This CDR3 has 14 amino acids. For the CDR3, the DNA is TGTGCCAGCTCACCACTGGGTGTAGATGAAAAACTGTTTTTT. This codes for CASSPLGVDEKLFF.

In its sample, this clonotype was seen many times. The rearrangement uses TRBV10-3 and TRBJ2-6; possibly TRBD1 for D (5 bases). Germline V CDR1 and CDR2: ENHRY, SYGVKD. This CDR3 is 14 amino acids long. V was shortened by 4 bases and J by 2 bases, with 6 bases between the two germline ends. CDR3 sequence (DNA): TGTGCCATCAGTGTGGGGCCTGGGGCCAACGTCCTGACTTTC. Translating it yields CAISVGPGANVLTF.

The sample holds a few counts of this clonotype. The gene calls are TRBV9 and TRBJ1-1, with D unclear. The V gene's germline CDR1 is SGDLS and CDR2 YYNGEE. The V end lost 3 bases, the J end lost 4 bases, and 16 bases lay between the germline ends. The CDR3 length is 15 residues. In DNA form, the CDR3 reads TGTGCCAGCAGCGCATATGGCGGGTTAAGCACTGAAGCTTTCTTT. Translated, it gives CASSAYGGLSTEAFF.

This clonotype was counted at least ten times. CDR3 nucleotides: TGCAGTGCTAGACCCGATAGCGGTTCGGGCGAGCAGTACGTC. Its translation is CSARPDSGSGEQYV. The chain links TRBV20-1 to TRBJ2-7; a weak D match, TRBD2 (6 bases). V lost 2 bases to trimming and J lost 6 bases, with 17 bases between them. Per germline, CDR1 DFQATT and CDR2 SNEGSKA (reference sequence). CDR3 length: 14 amino acids.

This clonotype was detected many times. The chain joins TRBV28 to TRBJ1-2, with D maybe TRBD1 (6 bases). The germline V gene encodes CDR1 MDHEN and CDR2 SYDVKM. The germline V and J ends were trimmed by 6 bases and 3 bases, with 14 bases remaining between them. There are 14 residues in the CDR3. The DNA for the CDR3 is TGTGCCAGCAGATTACTGACAGGTTACTATGGCTACACCTTC. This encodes CASRLLTGYYGYTF.

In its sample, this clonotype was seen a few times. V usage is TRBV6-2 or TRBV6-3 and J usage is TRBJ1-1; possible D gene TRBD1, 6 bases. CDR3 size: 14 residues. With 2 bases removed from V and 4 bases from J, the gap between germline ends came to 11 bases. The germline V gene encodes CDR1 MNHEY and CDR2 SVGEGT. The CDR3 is CASSYPGAFTEAFF. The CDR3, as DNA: TGTGCCAGCAGTTACCCGGGGGCGTTCACTGAAGCTTTCTTT.

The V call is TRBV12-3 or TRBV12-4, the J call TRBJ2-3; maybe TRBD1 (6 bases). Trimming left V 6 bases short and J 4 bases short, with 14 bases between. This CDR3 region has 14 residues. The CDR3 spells CASSTTGISDTQYF. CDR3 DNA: TGTGCCAGCAGCACCACAGGGATATCAGATACGCAGTATTTT.

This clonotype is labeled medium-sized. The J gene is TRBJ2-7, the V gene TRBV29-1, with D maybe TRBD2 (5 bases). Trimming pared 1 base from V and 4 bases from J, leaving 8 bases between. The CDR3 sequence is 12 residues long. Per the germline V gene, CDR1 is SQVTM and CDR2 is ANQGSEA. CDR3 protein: CSVEVAGYEQYF. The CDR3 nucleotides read TGCAGCGTTGAAGTGGCGGGTTACGAGCAGTACTTC.

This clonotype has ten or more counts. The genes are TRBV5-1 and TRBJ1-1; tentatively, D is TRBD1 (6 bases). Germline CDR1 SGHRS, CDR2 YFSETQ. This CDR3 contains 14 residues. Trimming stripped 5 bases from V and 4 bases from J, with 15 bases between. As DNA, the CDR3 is TGCGCCAGCAGTTCACGGGGGCAGGTCACTGAAGCTTTCTTT. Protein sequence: CASSSRGQVTEAFF.

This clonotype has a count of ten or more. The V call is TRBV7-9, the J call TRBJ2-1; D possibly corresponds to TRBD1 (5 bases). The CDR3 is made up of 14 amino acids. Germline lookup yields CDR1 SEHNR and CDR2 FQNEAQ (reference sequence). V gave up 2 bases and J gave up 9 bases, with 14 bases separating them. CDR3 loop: CASSLKSQGAEQFF. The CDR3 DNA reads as TGTGCCAGCAGCTTAAAGTCCCAAGGGGCTGAGCAGTTCTTC.

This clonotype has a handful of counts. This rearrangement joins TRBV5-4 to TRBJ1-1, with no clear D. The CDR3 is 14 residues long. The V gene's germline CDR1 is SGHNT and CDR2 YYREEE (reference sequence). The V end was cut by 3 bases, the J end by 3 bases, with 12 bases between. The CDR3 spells CASSSIWGDTEAFF. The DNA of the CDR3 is TGTGCCAGCAGCTCGATCTGGGGAGACACTGAAGCTTTCTTT. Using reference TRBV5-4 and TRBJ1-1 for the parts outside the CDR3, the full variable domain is ETGVTQSPTHLIKTRGQQVTLRCSSQSGHNTVSWYQQALGQGPQFIFQYYREEENGRGNFPPRFSGLQFPNYSSELNVNALELDDSALYLCASSSIWGDTEAFFGQGTRLTVV.

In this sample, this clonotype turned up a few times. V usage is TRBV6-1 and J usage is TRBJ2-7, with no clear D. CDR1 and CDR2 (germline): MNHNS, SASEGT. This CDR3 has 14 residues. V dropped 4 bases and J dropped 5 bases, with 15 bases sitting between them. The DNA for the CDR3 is TGTGCCAGCAGTGTTGACCGACTTGTCCACGAGCAGTACTTC. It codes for CASSVDRLVHEQYF.